These 19 T cell receptor beta chains share one sample of origin, sequenced in a study of blood T cells in healthy people across ages. It was with a sample-barcoded 5' primer and a J-beta primer mix that a second PCR of roughly 6 to 12 cycles was run. MiXCR, run by TCRdb on the 5' RACE reads, gives a single entry per CDR3 protein. Counted here are around 800,000 distinct CDR3 sequences, about half occurring once; the ten biggest clones make up around 18%. The material sequenced was blood. These receptors came from a man older than 75 in good health.

The sample holds many counts of this clonotype. The gene calls are TRBV5-1 and TRBJ2-5; 9 positions agree with TRBD2. V trimming: 4 bases; J trimming: 5 bases; junction bases outside the gene matches: 6. The CDR3 has 14 amino acids. Germline V gives CDR1 SGHRS, CDR2 YFSETQ. The chain's CDR3 is CASSGGLAAETQYF. The CDR3 coding sequence is TGCGCCAGCAGCGGGGGACTAGCAGCGGAGACCCAGTACTTC.

The chain uses TRBV20-1 and TRBJ2-3; D might be TRBD2 (5 bases). There are 13 residues in the CDR3. CDR1 and CDR2 (germline): DFQATT, SNEGSKA (reference sequence). V was clipped by 1 base and J by 12 bases, with 17 bases between them. DNA for the CDR3: TGCAGTGCTAGAGTGTATCGGGAACGTTCCCAGTATTTT. It is translated as CSARVYRERSQYF.

J is TRBJ2-3 and V is TRBV10-3; TRBD1 agrees at 8 bases. The germline CDR1 and CDR2 sequences are ENHRY and SYGVKD. V lost 5 bases, J lost 4 bases, and 8 bases stayed unmatched. The CDR3 spans 15 residues. DNA of the CDR3: TGTGCCATCAGTTCCGATACAGGGGGGTCAGATACGCAGTATTTT. Translation gives CAISSDTGGSDTQYF.

The V call is TRBV14, the J call TRBJ1-2, with 10 positions matching TRBD1. J gave up 8 bases and V 1 base, and 4 bases lay outside the gene matches. Germline V gene data show CDR1 as SGHDN and CDR2 as FVKESK. The CDR3 has 14 residues. In nucleotides, the CDR3 is TGTGCCAGCAGCCAAGGACAGGGGGCACGGGGCTACACCTTC. This codes for CASSQGQGARGYTF.

This chain joins TRBV27 and TRBJ2-1; tentative D call: TRBD2 (5 bases). V lost 3 bases to trimming and J lost 2 bases, with 8 bases between them. Germline assignment: CDR1 MNHEY and CDR2 SMNVEV (reference sequence). The CDR3 runs 14 residues. CDR3 in amino acids: CASSFGLPYNEQFF. The CDR3 bases are TGTGCCAGCAGTTTCGGACTTCCCTACAATGAGCAGTTCTTC.

This rearrangement joins TRBV27 to TRBJ1-5; D remains ambiguous. Germline CDR1 MNHEY, CDR2 SMNVEV (reference sequence). The V end was cut by 5 bases, the J end by 0 bases, with 8 bases between. The CDR3 runs 14 residues. The CDR3 sequence is CASSPVYSNQPQHF. For the CDR3, the DNA is TGTGCCAGCAGTCCGGTTTATAGCAATCAGCCCCAGCATTTT.

This rearrangement joins TRBV5-1 to TRBJ1-6; 7 bases fit TRBD1. The junction had 7 bases not matched to a gene; V was cut back by 4 bases and J by 9 bases. The CDR3 contains 14 residues. In germline, CDR1 is SGHRS, CDR2 YFSETQ. CDR3 region: CASSETGFSSPLHF. The CDR3 nucleotides are TGCGCCAGCAGCGAGACAGGGTTTTCTTCACCCCTCCACTTT.

The sample holds a few counts of this clonotype. J is TRBJ2-1 and V is TRBV6-2 or TRBV6-3, with D perhaps TRBD2 (6 bases). The CDR3 runs to 14 residues. The germline V and J ends were trimmed by 9 bases and 10 bases, with 22 bases remaining between them. CDR1 is MNHEY and CDR2 is SVGEGT in the germline V gene. The CDR3 nucleotides are TGTGCCAGTGAGGGAGGCGCCCTGCCGGAGGAGCAGTTCTTC. It specifies CASEGGALPEEQFF.

J is TRBJ2-4 and V is TRBV28; 9 nucleotides align to TRBD1. Germline CDR1 reads MDHEN; CDR2 reads SYDVKM. V was clipped by 5 bases and J by 0 bases; unmatched bases: 8. The CDR3 runs 17 residues. The CDR3 protein is CASSPFGQGLAKNIQYF. CDR3 DNA: TGTGCCAGCAGTCCATTCGGACAGGGGCTAGCCAAAAACATTCAGTACTTC. The full variable domain, with the rest looked up from reference TRBV28 and TRBJ2-4, is DVKVTQSSRYLVKRTGEKVFLECVQDMDHENMFWYRQDPGLGLRLIYFSYDVKMKEKGDIPEGYSVSREKKERFSLILESASTNQTSMYLCASSPFGQGLAKNIQYFGAGTRLSVL.

On this clonotype: This is likely a read error, given that the CDR3 carries no conserved phenylalanine or tryptophan at its end. The CDR3 DNA is TGCGCCAGCAGCCTTGGGGGATGGGACGAGCAGTACATC. Translation: CASSLGGWDEQYI. This chain joins TRBV10-2 and TRBJ2-7, with D perhaps assigned TRBD1 or TRBD2 (5 bases each). The CDR3 has 13 residues. V shed 6 bases and J shed 5 bases, with 14 bases lying between them. CDR1 and CDR2 from the germline V gene are WSHSY and SAAADI.

In its sample, this clonotype was seen a few times. The rearrangement links TRBV5-1 to TRBJ2-1; 7 bases agree with TRBD2. V dropped 4 bases and J dropped 9; count of bases not matched to a gene: 10. The CDR3 spans 14 residues. The germline CDR1 and CDR2 sequences are SGHRS and YFSETQ. The CDR3 protein is CASSASGNLGEQFF. For the CDR3, the DNA is TGCGCCAGCAGCGCAAGCGGGAATCTGGGTGAGCAGTTCTTC. Filled out from reference TRBV5-1 and TRBJ2-1, the complete variable domain reads KAGVTQTPRYLIKTRGQQVTLSCSPISGHRSVSWYQQTPGQGLQFLFEYFSETQRNKGNFPGRFSGRQFSNSRSEMNVSTLELGDSALYLCASSASGNLGEQFFGPGTRLTVL.

This clonotype was detected only a few times. The chain links TRBV25-1 to TRBJ1-2, with 7 bases that match TRBD1. CDR1 is MGHDK and CDR2 is SYGVNS in the germline V gene. The CDR3 extends over 14 amino acids. J lost 3 bases, V lost 8 bases, and 9 bases had no gene match. The CDR3 DNA reads TGTGCCAGCTCTCCGGGACAGCTTGACTATGGCTACACCTTC. Protein: CASSPGQLDYGYTF.

The chain employs TRBV29-1 and TRBJ2-3; the D is unclear. CDR1 is SQVTM, CDR2 ANQGSEA, per germline. This CDR3 has 13 residues. V lost 6 bases and J lost 4, with 14 bases in between. CDR3 sequence (DNA): TGCAGCGTCGATGAAATGGGCCCAGATACGCAGTATTTT. This codes for CSVDEMGPDTQYF.

This clonotype was observed a few times. The gene calls are TRBV9 and TRBJ2-1; TRBD2 aligns across 13 bases. Germline values: CDR1 SGDLS, CDR2 YYNGEE. The CDR3 has 15 residues. Losses at the gene ends were 4 bases for V and 10 bases for J; bases not matched to a gene: 8. This CDR3 is CASSNGLAGVGEQFF. The CDR3 region has the DNA TGTGCCAGCAGCAACGGACTAGCGGGAGTGGGGGAGCAGTTCTTC. Filled out from reference TRBV9 and TRBJ2-1, the complete variable domain reads DSGVTQTPKHLITATGQRVTLRCSPRSGDLSVYWYQQSLDQGLQFLIQYYNGEERAKGNILERFSAQQFPDLHSELNLSSLELGDSALYFCASSNGLAGVGEQFFGPGTRLTVL.

This clonotype has only a few counts. The chain joins TRBV7-2 to TRBJ2-5, with 9 bases fitting TRBD2. Germline CDR1 and CDR2: SGHTA and FQGNSA. The V segment lost 3 bases and the J segment 2 bases; nucleotides outside the gene matches: 4. This CDR3 has 15 amino acids. The DNA of the CDR3 is TGTGCCAGCAGCTTCCAGCGGGGGGAACAAGAGACCCAGTACTTC. It codes for CASSFQRGEQETQYF.

Of note for this clonotype: Just one base apart from a much larger clone, this may be a read error. The chain joins TRBV29-1 to TRBJ2-3; 7 bases map to TRBD2. V was clipped by 6 bases and J by 6 bases; unmatched bases: 6. Germline CDR1 is SQVTM and CDR2 is ANQGSEA. This CDR3 spans 12 amino acids. The CDR3 nucleotides read TGCAGCGTAGACGCGGGAGCGGATACGCAGTATTTT. It codes for CSVDAGADTQYF.

This clonotype was picked up a small number of times. This rearrangement joins TRBV7-9 to TRBJ1-4; 8 nucleotides match TRBD1. The junction had 3 bases not matched to a gene; V was cut back by 3 bases and J by 3 bases. The CDR3 has 15 amino acids. Germline CDR1 SEHNR, CDR2 FQNEAQ (reference sequence). The CDR3 nucleotides are TGTGCCAGCAGCTTCGGGACAGGAGCTAATGAAAAACTGTTTTTT. As protein: CASSFGTGANEKLFF.

This chain connects TRBV27 to TRBJ1-1; D unresolved. Germline V gene sequence: CDR1 MNHEY, CDR2 SMNVEV (reference sequence). This CDR3 is 14 amino acids long. Trimming took 3 bases from V and 0 from J, leaving 8 bases between them. The CDR3 loop reads CASSFASLNTEAFF. CDR3 nucleotide sequence: TGTGCCAGCAGTTTTGCCAGTCTGAACACTGAAGCTTTCTTT.

This clonotype was recorded a few times. The chain carries TRBV5-1 and TRBJ2-1, with 12 positions matching TRBD2. J was trimmed by 6 bases and V by 4 bases; bases with no gene match: 2. Germline values: CDR1 SGHRS, CDR2 YFSETQ. The CDR3 runs 14 residues. CDR3 sequence reads: CASSGGLAGNEQFF. DNA for the CDR3: TGCGCCAGCAGCGGGGGACTAGCGGGCAATGAGCAGTTCTTC.